This T cell receptor (beta chain) appears in the sequencing data of a study of shared T cell receptors in the human thymus. Clones were sequenced by immunoSEQ multiplex PCR, and TCRdb holds only the in-frame ones, with some missing. The repertoire includes some 660,000 clones, approximately 89% of them detected once, and 0.0094% sits in the top ten. Losses at the gene ends were 5 bases for V and 3 bases for J; bases not matched to a gene: 9. Germline lookup yields CDR1 SGHAT and CDR2 FQNNGV. CDR3 length equals 16 residues. These same data were also listed under a study on human thymus T cells. Per that study: Thymus was obtained from resections taken during corrective heart surgery.

The chain recombines TRBV11-2 with TRBJ2-1; 8 nucleotides align to TRBD2. The sample taken for sequencing was thymocytes. This sequence was found in a boy in the first two years of life with a congenital heart defect. The CDR3 region has the DNA TGTGCCAGCAGCGTCCGGGTTAGCGGGAACTACAATGAGCAGTTCTTC. Translated: CASSVRVSGNYNEQFF.